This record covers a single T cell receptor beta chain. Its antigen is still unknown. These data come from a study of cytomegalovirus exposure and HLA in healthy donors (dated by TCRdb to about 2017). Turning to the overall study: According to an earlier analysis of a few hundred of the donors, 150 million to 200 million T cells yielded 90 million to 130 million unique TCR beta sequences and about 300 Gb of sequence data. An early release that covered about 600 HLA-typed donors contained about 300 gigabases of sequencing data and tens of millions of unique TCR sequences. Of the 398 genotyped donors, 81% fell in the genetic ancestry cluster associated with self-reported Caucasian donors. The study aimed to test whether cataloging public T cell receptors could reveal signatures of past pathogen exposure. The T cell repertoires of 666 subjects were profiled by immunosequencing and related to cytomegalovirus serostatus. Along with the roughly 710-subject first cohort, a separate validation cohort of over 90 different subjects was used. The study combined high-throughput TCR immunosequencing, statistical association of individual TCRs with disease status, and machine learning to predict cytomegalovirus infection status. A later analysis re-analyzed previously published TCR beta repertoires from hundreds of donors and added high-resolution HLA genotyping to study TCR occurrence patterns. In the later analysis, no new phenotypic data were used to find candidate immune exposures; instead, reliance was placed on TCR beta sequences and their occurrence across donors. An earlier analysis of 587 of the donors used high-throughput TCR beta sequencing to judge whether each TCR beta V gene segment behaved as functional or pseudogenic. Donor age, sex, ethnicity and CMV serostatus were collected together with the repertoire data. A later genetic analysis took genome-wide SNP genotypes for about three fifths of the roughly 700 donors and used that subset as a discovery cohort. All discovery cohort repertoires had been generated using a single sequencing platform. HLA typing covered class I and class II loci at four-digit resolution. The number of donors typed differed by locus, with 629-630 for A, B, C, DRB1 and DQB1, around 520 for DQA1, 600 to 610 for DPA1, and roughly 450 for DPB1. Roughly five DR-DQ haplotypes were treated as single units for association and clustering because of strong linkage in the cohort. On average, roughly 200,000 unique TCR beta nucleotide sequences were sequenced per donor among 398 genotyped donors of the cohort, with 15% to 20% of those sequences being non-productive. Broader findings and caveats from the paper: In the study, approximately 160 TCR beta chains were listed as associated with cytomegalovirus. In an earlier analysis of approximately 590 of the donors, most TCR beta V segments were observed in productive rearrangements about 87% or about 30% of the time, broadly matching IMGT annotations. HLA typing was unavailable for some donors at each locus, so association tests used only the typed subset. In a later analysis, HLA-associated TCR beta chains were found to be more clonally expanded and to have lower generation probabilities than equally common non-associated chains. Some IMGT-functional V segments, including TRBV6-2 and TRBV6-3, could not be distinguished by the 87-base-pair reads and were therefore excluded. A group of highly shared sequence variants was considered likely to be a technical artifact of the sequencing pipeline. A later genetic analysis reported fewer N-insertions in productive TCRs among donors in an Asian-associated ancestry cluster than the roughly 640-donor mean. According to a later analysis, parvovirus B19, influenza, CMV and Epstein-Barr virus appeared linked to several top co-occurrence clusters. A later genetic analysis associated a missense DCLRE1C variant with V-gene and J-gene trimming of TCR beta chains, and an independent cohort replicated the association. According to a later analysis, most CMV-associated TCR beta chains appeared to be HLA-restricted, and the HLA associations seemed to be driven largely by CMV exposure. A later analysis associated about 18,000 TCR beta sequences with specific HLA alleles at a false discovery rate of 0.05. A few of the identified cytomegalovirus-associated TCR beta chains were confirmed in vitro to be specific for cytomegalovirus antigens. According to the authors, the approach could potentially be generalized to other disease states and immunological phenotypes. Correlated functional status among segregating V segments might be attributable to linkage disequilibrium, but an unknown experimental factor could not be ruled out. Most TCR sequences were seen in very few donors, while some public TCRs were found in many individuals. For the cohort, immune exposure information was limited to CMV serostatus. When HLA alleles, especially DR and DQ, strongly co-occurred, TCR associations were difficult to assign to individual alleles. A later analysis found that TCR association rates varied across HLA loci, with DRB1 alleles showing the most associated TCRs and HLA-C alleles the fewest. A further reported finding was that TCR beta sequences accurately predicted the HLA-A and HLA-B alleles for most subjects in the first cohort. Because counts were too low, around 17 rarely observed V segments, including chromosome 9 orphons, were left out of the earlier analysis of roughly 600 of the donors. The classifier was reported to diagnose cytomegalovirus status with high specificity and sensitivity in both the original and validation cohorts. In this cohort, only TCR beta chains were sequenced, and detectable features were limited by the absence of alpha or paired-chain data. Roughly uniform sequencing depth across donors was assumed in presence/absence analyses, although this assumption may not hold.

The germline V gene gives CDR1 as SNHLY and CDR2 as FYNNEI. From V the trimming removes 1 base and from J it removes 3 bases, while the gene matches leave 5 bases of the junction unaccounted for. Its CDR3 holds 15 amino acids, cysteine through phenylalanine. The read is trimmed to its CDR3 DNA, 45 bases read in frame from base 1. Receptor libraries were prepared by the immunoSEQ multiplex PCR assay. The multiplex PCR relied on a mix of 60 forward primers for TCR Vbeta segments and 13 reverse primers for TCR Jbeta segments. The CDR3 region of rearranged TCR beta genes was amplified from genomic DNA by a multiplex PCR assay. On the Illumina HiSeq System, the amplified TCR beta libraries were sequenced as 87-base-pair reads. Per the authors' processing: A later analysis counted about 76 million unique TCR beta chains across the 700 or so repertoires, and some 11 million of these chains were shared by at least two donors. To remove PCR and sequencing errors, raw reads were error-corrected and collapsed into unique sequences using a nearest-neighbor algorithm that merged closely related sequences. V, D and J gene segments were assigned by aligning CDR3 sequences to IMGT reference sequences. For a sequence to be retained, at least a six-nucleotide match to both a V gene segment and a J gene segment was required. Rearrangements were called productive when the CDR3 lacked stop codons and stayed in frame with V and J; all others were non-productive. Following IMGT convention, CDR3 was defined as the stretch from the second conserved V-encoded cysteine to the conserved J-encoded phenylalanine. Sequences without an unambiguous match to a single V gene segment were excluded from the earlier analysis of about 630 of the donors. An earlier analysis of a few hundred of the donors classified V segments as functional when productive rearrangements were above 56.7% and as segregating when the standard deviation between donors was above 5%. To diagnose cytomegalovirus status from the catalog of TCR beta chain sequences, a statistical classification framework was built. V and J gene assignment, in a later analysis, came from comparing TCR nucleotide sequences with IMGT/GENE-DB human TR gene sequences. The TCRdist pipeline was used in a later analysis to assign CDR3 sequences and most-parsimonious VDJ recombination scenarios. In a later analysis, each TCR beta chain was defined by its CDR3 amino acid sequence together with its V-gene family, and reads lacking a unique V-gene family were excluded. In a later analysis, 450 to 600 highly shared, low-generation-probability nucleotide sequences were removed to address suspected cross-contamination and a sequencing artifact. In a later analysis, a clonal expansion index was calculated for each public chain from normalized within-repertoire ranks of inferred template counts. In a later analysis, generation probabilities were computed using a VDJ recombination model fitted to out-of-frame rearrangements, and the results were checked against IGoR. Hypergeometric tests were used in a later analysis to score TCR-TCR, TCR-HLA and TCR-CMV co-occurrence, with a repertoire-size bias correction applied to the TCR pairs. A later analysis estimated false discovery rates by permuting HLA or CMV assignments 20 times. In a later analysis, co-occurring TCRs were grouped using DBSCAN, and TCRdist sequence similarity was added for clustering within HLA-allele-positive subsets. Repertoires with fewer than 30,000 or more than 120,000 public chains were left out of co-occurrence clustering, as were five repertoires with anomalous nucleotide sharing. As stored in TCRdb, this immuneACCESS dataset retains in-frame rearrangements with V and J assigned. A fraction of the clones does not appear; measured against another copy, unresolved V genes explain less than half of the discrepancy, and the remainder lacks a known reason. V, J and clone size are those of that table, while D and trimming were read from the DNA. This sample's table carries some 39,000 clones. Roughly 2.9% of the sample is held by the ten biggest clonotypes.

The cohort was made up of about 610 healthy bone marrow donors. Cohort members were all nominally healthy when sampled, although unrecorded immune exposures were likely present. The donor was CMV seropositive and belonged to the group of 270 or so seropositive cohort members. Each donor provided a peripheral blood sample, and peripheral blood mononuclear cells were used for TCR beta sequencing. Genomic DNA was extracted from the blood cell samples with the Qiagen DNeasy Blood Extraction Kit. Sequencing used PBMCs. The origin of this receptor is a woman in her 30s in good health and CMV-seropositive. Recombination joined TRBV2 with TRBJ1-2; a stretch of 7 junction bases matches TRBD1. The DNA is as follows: TGTGCCAGCAGTGAAGACAGGGGAGGATACTATGGCTACACCTTC. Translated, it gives CASSEDRGGYYGYTF.